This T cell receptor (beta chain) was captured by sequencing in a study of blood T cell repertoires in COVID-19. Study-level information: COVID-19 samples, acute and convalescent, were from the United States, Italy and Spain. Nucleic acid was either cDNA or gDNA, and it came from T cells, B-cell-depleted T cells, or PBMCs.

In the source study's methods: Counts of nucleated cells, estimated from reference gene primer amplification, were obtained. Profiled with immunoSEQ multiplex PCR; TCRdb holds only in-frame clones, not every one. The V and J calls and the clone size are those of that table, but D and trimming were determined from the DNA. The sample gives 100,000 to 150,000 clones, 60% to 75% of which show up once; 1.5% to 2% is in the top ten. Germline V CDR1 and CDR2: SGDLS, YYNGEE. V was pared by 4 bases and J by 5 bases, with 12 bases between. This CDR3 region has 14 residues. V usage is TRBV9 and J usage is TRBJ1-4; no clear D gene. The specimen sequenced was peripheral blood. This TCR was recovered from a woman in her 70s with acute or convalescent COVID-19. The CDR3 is CASSPGDGNEKLFF. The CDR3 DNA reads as TGTGCCAGCAGCCCCGGCGACGGGAATGAAAAACTGTTTTTT. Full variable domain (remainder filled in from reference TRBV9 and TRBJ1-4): DSGVTQTPKHLITATGQRVTLRCSPRSGDLSVYWYQQSLDQGLQFLIQYYNGEERAKGNILERFSAQQFPDLHSELNLSSLELGDSALYFCASSPGDGNEKLFFGSGTQLSVL.